The rows below give T cell receptor beta chains drawn from one sample of a study of identical twins. Via MiXCR, TCRdb re-called the 5' RACE reads, giving one row per CDR3 protein. Among around 450,000 distinct CDR3 sequences listed, about 14% were seen once. This sample also belongs to another study, concerning yellow fever vaccine responses in identical twins.

Sequencing was performed on CD4+ T cells sorted from blood. Receptors were obtained from a woman aged 18-29 years in good health. The CDR3 runs from the conserved cysteine through the conserved F or W. The D gene is left open where the match is weak. Clone size appears in some rows only: once, few, many, or a class for an expanded clone.

CDR3aa: CASSSQGLAGDTDTQYF
CDR3nt: TGTGCCAGCAGCTCGCAAGGACTAGCGGGTGACACAGATACGCAGTATTTT
abundance: NA
d_gene: TRBD2
v_gene: TRBV13
j_gene: TRBJ2-3

CDR3aa: CASSYSRQLVHEQFF
CDR3nt: TGTGCCAGCAGTTACTCGAGACAGCTAGTCCATGAGCAGTTCTTC
abundance: NA
d_gene: NA
v_gene: TRBV6-2/TRBV6-3
j_gene: TRBJ2-1

CDR3aa: CASSGTVGGALHF
CDR3nt: TGTGCCAGCAGCGGGACGGTCGGTGGGGCCCTCCACTTT
abundance: few
d_gene: NA
v_gene: TRBV12-3/TRBV12-4
j_gene: TRBJ1-6

CDR3aa: CASSFPQGEGGHQQFF
CDR3nt: TGCGCCAGCAGCTTCCCGCAGGGCGAGGGGGGTCATCAGCAGTTCTTC
abundance: NA
d_gene: NA
v_gene: TRBV5-1
j_gene: TRBJ2-1

CDR3aa: CAWTDSIGQPQHF
CDR3nt: TGTGCCTGGACGGACAGTATAGGTCAGCCCCAGCATTTT
abundance: NA
d_gene: NA
v_gene: TRBV30
j_gene: TRBJ1-5

CDR3aa: CASSYRRELFF
CDR3nt: TGTGCCAGCAGCTACCGGCGGGAGCTGTTTTTT
abundance: few
d_gene: NA
v_gene: TRBV12-3/TRBV12-4
j_gene: TRBJ2-2

CDR3aa: CASSLEKGEAFF
CDR3nt: TGCGCCAGCAGCTTGGAGAAGGGTGAAGCTTTCTTT
abundance: NA
d_gene: NA
v_gene: TRBV5-1
j_gene: TRBJ1-1

CDR3aa: CATSDSQRGSYNEQFF
CDR3nt: TGTGCCACCAGTGATTCGCAGCGGGGCTCCTACAATGAGCAGTTCTTC
abundance: few
d_gene: TRBD2
v_gene: TRBV24-1
j_gene: TRBJ2-1

CDR3aa: CASMTGPGQETQYF
CDR3nt: TGTGCCAGCATGACAGGTCCAGGACAAGAGACCCAGTACTTC
abundance: NA
d_gene: NA
v_gene: TRBV2
j_gene: TRBJ2-5

CDR3aa: CASLRSKTDTQYF
CDR3nt: TGTGCCAGCCTGAGGTCTAAAACAGATACGCAGTATTTT
abundance: NA
d_gene: NA
v_gene: TRBV11-2
j_gene: TRBJ2-3

CDR3aa: CASSLELDRESSKQYF
CDR3nt: TGCGCCAGCAGCTTGGAGCTGGACAGGGAATCTTCAAAGCAGTACTTC
abundance: NA
d_gene: TRBD1
v_gene: TRBV5-1
j_gene: TRBJ2-7

CDR3aa: CASSHPGRTLFGYTF
CDR3nt: TGTGCCAGCAGCCACCCGGGACGGACCCTCTTTGGCTACACCTTC
abundance: few
d_gene: NA
v_gene: TRBV3-1
j_gene: TRBJ1-2

CDR3aa: CASSLNPGGQPQHF
CDR3nt: TGTGCCAGCAGCTTAAATCCCGGGGGCCAGCCCCAGCATTTT
abundance: NA
d_gene: NA
v_gene: TRBV7-2
j_gene: TRBJ1-5

CDR3aa: CASSLRLTDTQYF
CDR3nt: TGTGCCAGCAGCTTGCGGCTAACAGATACGCAGTATTTT
abundance: many
d_gene: NA
v_gene: TRBV14
j_gene: TRBJ2-3

CDR3aa: CASSLSGTEENEQFF
CDR3nt: TGTGCCAGCAGCCTTAGCGGGACAGAGGAAAATGAGCAGTTCTTC
abundance: NA
d_gene: NA
v_gene: TRBV7-6
j_gene: TRBJ2-1

CDR3aa: CSVLKVDSPSYEQYF
CDR3nt: TGCAGCGTTCTAAAGGTGGACAGCCCTTCCTACGAGCAGTACTTC
abundance: NA
d_gene: NA
v_gene: TRBV29-1
j_gene: TRBJ2-7

CDR3aa: CATSDHRDGPYNEQFF
CDR3nt: TGTGCCACCAGTGATCACCGGGACGGCCCTTACAATGAGCAGTTCTTC
abundance: many
d_gene: NA
v_gene: TRBV24-1
j_gene: TRBJ2-1

CDR3aa: CASRGFRNQPQHF
CDR3nt: TGTGCCTCCCGGGGGTTTCGGAATCAGCCCCAGCATTTT
abundance: many
d_gene: NA
v_gene: TRBV27
j_gene: TRBJ1-5

CDR3aa: CASSIVGPPNTGELFF
CDR3nt: TGTGCCAGTAGTATAGTCGGGCCTCCGAACACCGGGGAGCTGTTTTTT
abundance: few
d_gene: NA
v_gene: TRBV19
j_gene: TRBJ2-2

CDR3aa: CASSETQYSNQPQHF
CDR3nt: TGTGCCAGCAGTGAAACCCAGTATAGCAATCAGCCCCAGCATTTT
abundance: NA
d_gene: NA
v_gene: TRBV2
j_gene: TRBJ1-5

CDR3aa: CASTFRQGQGETQYF
CDR3nt: TGTGCCAGCACCTTCAGACAGGGCCAAGGAGAGACCCAGTACTTC
abundance: NA
d_gene: TRBD1
v_gene: TRBV2
j_gene: TRBJ2-5

CDR3aa: CAISGGEGETQYF
CDR3nt: TGTGCCATCAGTGGGGGAGAGGGGGAGACCCAGTACTTC
abundance: NA
d_gene: NA
v_gene: TRBV10-3
j_gene: TRBJ2-5

CDR3aa: CASRLGTPSDEQFF
CDR3nt: TGCGCCAGCAGGCTCGGGACTCCCTCGGATGAGCAGTTCTTC
abundance: few
d_gene: NA
v_gene: TRBV5-1
j_gene: TRBJ2-1

CDR3aa: CASSPLPGQGPYEQYF
CDR3nt: TGTGCCAGCTCACCCTTACCGGGACAGGGGCCCTACGAGCAGTACTTC
abundance: NA
d_gene: TRBD1
v_gene: TRBV18
j_gene: TRBJ2-7

CDR3aa: CSARQGTLIDQPQHF
CDR3nt: TGCAGTGCTAGACAGGGCACACTTATAGATCAGCCCCAGCATTTT
abundance: few
d_gene: NA
v_gene: TRBV20-1
j_gene: TRBJ1-5

CDR3aa: CASRIVLNTEAFF
CDR3nt: TGTGCCAGCAGAATCGTTCTAAACACTGAAGCTTTCTTT
abundance: NA
d_gene: NA
v_gene: TRBV6-2/TRBV6-3
j_gene: TRBJ1-1

CDR3aa: CSGGGSYNEQFF
CDR3nt: TGCAGTGGCGGGGGCTCCTACAATGAGCAGTTCTTC
abundance: few
d_gene: TRBD2
v_gene: TRBV20-1
j_gene: TRBJ2-1